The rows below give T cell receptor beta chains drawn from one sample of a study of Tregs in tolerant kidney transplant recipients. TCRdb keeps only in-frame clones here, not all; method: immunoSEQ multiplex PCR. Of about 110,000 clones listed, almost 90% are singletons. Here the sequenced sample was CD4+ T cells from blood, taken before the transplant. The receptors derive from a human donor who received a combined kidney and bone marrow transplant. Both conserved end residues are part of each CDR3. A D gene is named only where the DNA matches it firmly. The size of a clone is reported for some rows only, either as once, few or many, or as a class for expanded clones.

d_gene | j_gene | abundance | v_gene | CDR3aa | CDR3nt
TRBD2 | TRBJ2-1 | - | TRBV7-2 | CASSPPGLAGVNEQFF | TGTGCCAGCAGCCCGCCGGGACTAGCGGGAGTTAATGAGCAGTTCTTC
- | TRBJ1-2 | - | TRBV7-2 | CASSSIREANYGYTF | TGTGCCAGCAGCTCAATCAGGGAAGCTAACTATGGCTACACCTTC
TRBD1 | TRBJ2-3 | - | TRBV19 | CASSIAGQGATDTQYF | TGTGCCAGTAGTATAGCCGGACAGGGGGCGACAGATACGCAGTATTTT
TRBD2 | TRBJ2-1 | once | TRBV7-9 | CASSPTGSRLAGYNEQFF | TGTGCCAGCAGCCCTACAGGTTCGCGACTAGCGGGATACAATGAGCAGTTCTTC
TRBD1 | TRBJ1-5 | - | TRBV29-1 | CSAQGASNQPQHF | TGCAGCGCTCAGGGGGCTAGCAATCAGCCCCAGCATTTT
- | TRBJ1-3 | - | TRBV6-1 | CASSEWSRSGNTIYF | TGTGCCAGCAGTGAATGGAGTAGATCTGGAAACACCATATATTTT
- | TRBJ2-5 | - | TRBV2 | CASSNELSGETQYF | TGTGCCAGCAGTAACGAATTATCCGGGGAGACCCAGTACTTC
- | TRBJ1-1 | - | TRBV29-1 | CSVEPGMNTEAFF | TGCAGCGTTGAACCGGGTATGAACACTGAAGCTTTCTTT
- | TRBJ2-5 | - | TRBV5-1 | CASSEQETQYF | TGCGCCAGCAGCGAGCAAGAGACCCAGTACTTC
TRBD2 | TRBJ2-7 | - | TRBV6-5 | CASSPGLAGTYEQYF | TGTGCCAGCAGCCCCGGACTAGCGGGGACCTACGAGCAGTACTTC
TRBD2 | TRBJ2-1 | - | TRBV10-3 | CAIREGGLADNEQFF | TGTGCCATCAGGGAGGGGGGACTAGCCGACAATGAGCAGTTCTTC
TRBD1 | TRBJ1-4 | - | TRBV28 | CASSRGQGGGWSNEKLFF | TGTGCCAGCAGCCGTGGACAGGGAGGAGGTTGGTCTAATGAAAAACTGTTTTTT
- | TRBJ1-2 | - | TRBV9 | CASTAMLGGRNYGYTF | TGTGCCAGCACCGCAATGTTAGGGGGACGGAACTATGGCTACACCTTC
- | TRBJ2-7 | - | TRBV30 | CAWSETGRFGVSAYEQYF | TGTGCCTGGAGTGAGACAGGCCGGTTCGGTGTCTCGGCCTACGAGCAGTACTTC
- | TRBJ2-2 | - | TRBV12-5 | CASGLVPKTGQPYTGELFF | TGTGCTAGTGGTTTGGTACCAAAAACCGGACAGCCTTACACCGGGGAGCTGTTTTTT
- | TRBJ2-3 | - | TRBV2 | CASRESVGTDTQYF | TGTGCCAGCAGGGAATCGGTAGGCACAGATACGCAGTATTTT
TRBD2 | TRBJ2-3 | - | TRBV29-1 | CSVSSDIGTSGSDTQYF | TGCAGCGTCTCCTCCGACATCGGGACTAGCGGGAGCGATACGCAGTATTTT
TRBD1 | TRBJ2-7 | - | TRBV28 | CASQVGGQGIYEQYF | TGTGCCTCCCAGGTCGGGGGACAGGGAATATACGAGCAGTACTTC
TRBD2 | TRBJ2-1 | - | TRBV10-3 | CAISESTLAGGKDNEQFF | TGTGCCATCAGTGAGTCAACCCTAGCGGGGGGAAAAGACAATGAGCAGTTCTTC
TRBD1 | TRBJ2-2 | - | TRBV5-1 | CASSLVPLGTVNTGELFF | TGCGCCAGCAGCTTGGTTCCTTTGGGGACAGTTAACACCGGGGAGCTGTTTTTT
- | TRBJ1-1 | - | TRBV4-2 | CASSQGRLTARTEAFF | TGTGCCAGCAGCCAGGGGCGTCTAACCGCGAGGACTGAAGCTTTCTTT
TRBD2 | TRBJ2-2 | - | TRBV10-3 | CAIRNSGTSGENTGELFF | TGTGCCATCAGGAACTCCGGGACTAGCGGCGAGAACACCGGGGAGCTGTTTTTT
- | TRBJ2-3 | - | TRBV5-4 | CASSLALTGQDTQYF | TGTGCCAGCAGCTTGGCCTTAACAGGTCAGGATACGCAGTATTTT
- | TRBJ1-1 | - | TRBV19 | CASSIGRGNTEAFF | TGTGCCAGTAGTATAGGAAGAGGGAACACTGAAGCTTTCTTT
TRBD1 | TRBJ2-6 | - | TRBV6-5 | CATSDRAGANVLTF | TGTGCCACCTCGGACAGGGCTGGGGCCAACGTCCTGACTTTC
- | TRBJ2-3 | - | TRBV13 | CASSIRQGTDTQYF | TGTGCCAGCAGCATACGACAGGGCACAGATACGCAGTATTTT
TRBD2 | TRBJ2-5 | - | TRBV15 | CATSSQIGLAAIQETQYF | TGTGCCACCAGCAGCCAGATCGGACTAGCGGCGATCCAAGAGACCCAGTACTTC
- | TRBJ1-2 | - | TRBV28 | CASSQPGYYGYTF | TGTGCCAGCAGTCAACCGGGTTACTATGGCTACACCTTC
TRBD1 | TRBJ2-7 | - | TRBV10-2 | CASSERTGGGEQYF | TGCGCCAGCAGTGAGAGGACAGGGGGCGGTGAGCAGTACTTC
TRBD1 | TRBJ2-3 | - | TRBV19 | CASRDRGLVSDTQYF | TGTGCCAGCCGGGACAGGGGGCTGGTTAGCGATACGCAGTATTTT
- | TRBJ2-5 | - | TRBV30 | CAWSSRRLETQYF | TGTGCCTGGAGTTCCCGGAGACTAGAGACCCAGTACTTC
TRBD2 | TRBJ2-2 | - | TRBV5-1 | CASSLGILAGTTGELFF | TGCGCCAGCAGCTTAGGGATTCTAGCGGGGACGACCGGGGAGCTGTTTTTT
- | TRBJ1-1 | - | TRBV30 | CAWRGGTGRATEAFF | TGTGCCTGGAGGGGGGGAACAGGGAGGGCCACTGAAGCTTTCTTT
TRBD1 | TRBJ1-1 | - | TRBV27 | CASSLSPGQGGSSTEAFF | TGTGCCAGCAGTTTATCGCCAGGACAGGGGGGTTCCAGCACTGAAGCTTTCTTT
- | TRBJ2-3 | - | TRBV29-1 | CSVVDGVSTDTQYF | TGCAGCGTTGTGGACGGGGTGAGCACAGATACGCAGTATTTT
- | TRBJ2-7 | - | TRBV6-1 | CASRKSGASYEQYF | TGTGCCAGCAGGAAATCAGGGGCCTCCTACGAGCAGTACTTC
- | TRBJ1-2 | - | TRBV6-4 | CASSEGGAPYGYTF | TGTGCCAGCAGTGAAGGGGGAGCACCCTATGGCTACACCTTC
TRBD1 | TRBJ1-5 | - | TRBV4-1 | CASSLNPTGGRSNQPQHF | TGCGCCAGCAGCCTGAACCCGACAGGGGGCAGGAGCAATCAGCCCCAGCATTTT
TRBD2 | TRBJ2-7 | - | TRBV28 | CASSLTSGGYEQYF | TGTGCCAGCAGTTTAACTAGCGGGGGCTACGAGCAGTACTTC
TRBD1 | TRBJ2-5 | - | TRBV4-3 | CASSQAQQGSETQYF | TGCGCCAGCAGCCAAGCGCAACAGGGGTCCGAGACCCAGTACTTC
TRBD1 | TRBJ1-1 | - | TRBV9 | CASSPQGANTEAFF | TGTGCCAGCAGCCCCCAGGGGGCGAACACTGAAGCTTTCTTT
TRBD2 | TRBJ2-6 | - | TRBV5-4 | CASSSLGSGKGGANVLTF | TGTGCCAGCAGTTCCCTCGGTAGCGGGAAGGGTGGGGCCAACGTCCTGACTTTC
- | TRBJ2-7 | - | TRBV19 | CASSIQTSRGGEQYF | TGTGCCAGTAGTATCCAGACTTCTCGGGGAGGCGAGCAGTACTTC
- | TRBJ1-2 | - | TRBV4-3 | CASSHFSDRSYYGYTF | TGCGCCAGCAGCCATTTCTCTGACAGGAGTTACTATGGCTACACCTTC
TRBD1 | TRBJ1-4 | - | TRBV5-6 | CASSFLQGIEEKLFF | TGTGCCAGCAGCTTCTTACAGGGGATAGAAGAAAAACTGTTTTTT
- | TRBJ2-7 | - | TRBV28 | CASSSPFTDSSYEQYF | TGTGCCAGCAGTTCCCCCTTTACCGACAGCTCCTACGAGCAGTACTTC
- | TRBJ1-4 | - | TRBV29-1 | CSVLGGTNEKLFF | TGCAGCGTCTTAGGAGGGACTAATGAAAAACTGTTTTTT
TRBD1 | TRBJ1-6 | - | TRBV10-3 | CAISGQALSSPLHF | TGTGCCATCTCCGGACAGGCCCTAAGTTCACCCCTCCACTTT
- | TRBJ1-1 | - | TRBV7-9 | CASSVKLGAFAAFF | TGTGCCAGCAGCGTTAAGCTGGGAGCCTTTGCAGCTTTCTTT
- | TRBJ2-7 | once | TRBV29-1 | CSAEAGIPSEQYF | TGCAGCGCTGAGGCGGGTATCCCCTCCGAGCAGTACTTC
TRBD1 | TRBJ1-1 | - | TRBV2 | CASRPGTGRGAFF | TGTGCCAGCAGGCCCGGGACAGGGAGAGGGGCTTTCTTT
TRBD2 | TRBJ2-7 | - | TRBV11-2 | CASSPGGNYEQYF | TGTGCCAGCAGCCCGGGGGGAAACTACGAGCAGTACTTC
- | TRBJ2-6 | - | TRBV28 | CASLRQTPSGANVLTF | TGTGCCAGCCTAAGACAGACGCCCTCTGGGGCCAACGTCCTGACTTTC
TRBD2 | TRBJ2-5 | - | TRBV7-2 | CASSLSSGQRQETQYF | TGTGCCAGCAGCTTATCTAGCGGGCAGAGACAAGAGACCCAGTACTTC